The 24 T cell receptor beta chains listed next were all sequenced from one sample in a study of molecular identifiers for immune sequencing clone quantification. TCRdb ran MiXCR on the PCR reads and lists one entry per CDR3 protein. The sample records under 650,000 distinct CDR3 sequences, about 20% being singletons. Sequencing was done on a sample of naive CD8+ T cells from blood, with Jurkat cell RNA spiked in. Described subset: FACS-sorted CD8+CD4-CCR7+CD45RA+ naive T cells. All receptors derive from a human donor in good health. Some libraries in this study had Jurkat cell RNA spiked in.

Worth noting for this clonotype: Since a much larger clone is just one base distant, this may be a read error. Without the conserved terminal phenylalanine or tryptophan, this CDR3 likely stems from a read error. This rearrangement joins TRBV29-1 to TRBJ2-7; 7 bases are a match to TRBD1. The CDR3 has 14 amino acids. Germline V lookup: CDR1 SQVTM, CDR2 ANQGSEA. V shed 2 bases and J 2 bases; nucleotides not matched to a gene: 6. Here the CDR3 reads CSVESGGNTYEQYS. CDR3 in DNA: TGCAGCGTTGAATCAGGGGGAAACACCTACGAGCAGTACTCC.

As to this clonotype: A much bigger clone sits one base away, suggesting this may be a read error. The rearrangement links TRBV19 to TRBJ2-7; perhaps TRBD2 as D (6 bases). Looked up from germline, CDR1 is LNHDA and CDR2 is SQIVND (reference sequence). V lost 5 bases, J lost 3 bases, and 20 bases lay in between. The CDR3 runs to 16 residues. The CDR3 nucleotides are TGTGCCAGTAGTGAAGAGGGACGGGGGATAATCTACGAGCAGTACTTC. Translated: CASSEEGRGIIYEQYF.

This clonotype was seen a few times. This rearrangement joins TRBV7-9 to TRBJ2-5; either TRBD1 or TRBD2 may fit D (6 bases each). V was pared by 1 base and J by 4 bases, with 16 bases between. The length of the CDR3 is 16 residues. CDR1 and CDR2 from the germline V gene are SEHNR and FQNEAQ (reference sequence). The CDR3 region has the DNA TGTGCCAGCAGCTTAGAAGGGGCGAGGGGGGCAGAGACCCAGTACTTC. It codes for CASSLEGARGAETQYF.

DNA of the CDR3: TGTGCCAGCAGCCCTACGACAGGGTATTATCAGCCCCAGCATTTT. Its translation is CASSPTTGYYQPQHF. V usage is TRBV5-8 and J usage is TRBJ1-5, with TRBD1 matching over 7 bases. The trim removed 4 bases at V and 5 bases at J, leaving 9 bases unmatched. CDR1 and CDR2 (germline): SGHTS, YDEGEE. The CDR3 loop spans 15 amino acids.

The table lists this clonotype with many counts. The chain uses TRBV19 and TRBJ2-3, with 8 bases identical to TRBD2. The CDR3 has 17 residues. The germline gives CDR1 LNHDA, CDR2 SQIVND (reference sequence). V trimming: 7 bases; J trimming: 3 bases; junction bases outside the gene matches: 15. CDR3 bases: TGTGCCAGTAAAAAGCGGATAGCGGGATCTACGACAGATACGCAGTATTTT. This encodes CASKKRIAGSTTDTQYF.

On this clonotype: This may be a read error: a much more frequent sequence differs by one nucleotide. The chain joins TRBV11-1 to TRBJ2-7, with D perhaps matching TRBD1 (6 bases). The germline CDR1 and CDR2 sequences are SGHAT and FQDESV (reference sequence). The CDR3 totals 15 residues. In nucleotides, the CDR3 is TGTGCCAACAGCTTTGGGCAGGGGCCGACCTACGAGCAGTACTTC. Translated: CANSFGQGPTYEQYF.

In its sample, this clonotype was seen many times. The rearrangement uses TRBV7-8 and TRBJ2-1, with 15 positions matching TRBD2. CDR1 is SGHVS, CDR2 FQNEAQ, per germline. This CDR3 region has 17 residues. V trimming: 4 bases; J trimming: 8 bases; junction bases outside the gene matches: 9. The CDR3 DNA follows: TGTGCCAGCAGCTACCTCTGGACTAGCGGGGGGGCGGATGAGCAGTTCTTC. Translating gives CASSYLWTSGGADEQFF. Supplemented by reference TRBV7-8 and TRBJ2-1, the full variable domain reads GAGVSQSPRYKVAKRGQDVALRCDPISGHVSLFWYQQALGQGPEFLTYFQNEAQLDKSGLPSDRFFAERPEGSVSTLKIQRTQQEDSAVYLCASSYLWTSGGADEQFFGPGTRLTVL.

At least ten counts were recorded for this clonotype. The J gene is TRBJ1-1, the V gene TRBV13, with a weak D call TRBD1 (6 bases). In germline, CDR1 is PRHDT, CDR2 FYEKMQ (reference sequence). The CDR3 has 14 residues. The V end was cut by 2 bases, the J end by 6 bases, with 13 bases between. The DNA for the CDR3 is TGTGCCAGCAGCTTACGAAGGGGGTTGGCTGAAGCTTTCTTT. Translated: CASSLRRGLAEAFF.

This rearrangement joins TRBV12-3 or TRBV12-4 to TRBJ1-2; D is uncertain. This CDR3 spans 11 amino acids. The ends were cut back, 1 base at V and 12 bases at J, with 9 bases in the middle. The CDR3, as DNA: TGTGCCAGCAGTTTAGGGACCTGGCACACCTTC. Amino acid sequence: CASSLGTWHTF.

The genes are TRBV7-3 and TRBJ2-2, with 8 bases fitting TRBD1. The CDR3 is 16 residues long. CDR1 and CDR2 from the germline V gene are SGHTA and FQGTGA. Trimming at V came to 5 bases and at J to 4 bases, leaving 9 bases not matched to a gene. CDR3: CASSIDPGGVTGELFF. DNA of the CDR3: TGTGCCAGCAGCATAGATCCAGGGGGCGTCACCGGGGAGCTGTTTTTT.

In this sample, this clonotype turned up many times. The CDR3 DNA sequence: TGTGCCAGCAGCCATGGTAGCTCTGTTTCCGAGCAGTACTTC. Translated, it gives CASSHGSSVSEQYF. V and J are TRBV3-1 and TRBJ2-7; unclear D gene. CDR1 and CDR2 (germline): LGHDT, YNNKEL (reference sequence). The CDR3 is 14 amino acids. V shed 3 bases and J shed 6 bases, with 15 bases lying between them.

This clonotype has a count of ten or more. The DNA of the CDR3 is TGTGCCAGCAGCTTAGCGCTGGGAGGGGGGGAGCAGTACTTC. It encodes CASSLALGGGEQYF. The V call is TRBV7-6, the J call TRBJ2-7, with a tentative D call TRBD2 (7 bases). The V gene lost 0 bases and the J gene lost 7 bases, with 13 bases spanning the gap. The CDR3 sequence is 14 residues long. CDR1 is SGHVS and CDR2 is FNYEAQ in the germline V gene.

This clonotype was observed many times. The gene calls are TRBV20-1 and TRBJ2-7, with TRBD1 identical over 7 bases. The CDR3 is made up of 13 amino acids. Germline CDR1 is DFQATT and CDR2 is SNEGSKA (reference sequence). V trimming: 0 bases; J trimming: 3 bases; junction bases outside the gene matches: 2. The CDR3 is CSARETGNYEQYF. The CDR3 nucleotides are TGCAGTGCTAGAGAGACAGGGAACTACGAGCAGTACTTC.

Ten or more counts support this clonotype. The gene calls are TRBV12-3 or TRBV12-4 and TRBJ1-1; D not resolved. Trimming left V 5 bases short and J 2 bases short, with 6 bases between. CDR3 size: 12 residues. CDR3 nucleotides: TGTGCCAGCAGTCCGATTAACACTGAAGCTTTCTTT. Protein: CASSPINTEAFF.

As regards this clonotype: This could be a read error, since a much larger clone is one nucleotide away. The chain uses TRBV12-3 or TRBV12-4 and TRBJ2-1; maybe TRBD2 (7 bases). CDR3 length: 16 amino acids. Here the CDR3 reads CTSSLARGPPYNEQFF. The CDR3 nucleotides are TGTACCAGCAGTTTAGCGCGGGGGCCCCCTTACAATGAGCAGTTCTTC.

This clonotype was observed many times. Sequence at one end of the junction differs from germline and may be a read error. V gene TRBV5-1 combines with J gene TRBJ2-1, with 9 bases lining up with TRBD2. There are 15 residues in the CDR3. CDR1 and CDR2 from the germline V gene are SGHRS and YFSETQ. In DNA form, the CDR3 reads TGTGCCAGCAGCTTAACTAGCGGGTCCTACAATGAGCAGTTCTTC. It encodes CASSLTSGSYNEQFF.

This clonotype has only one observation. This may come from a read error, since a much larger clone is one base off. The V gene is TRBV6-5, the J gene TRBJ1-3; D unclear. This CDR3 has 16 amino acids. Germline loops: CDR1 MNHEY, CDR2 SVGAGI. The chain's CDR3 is CASSYSRTDSGNTICF. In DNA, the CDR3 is TGTGCCAGCAGTTACTCTAGGACGGACTCTGGAAACACCATATGTTTT.

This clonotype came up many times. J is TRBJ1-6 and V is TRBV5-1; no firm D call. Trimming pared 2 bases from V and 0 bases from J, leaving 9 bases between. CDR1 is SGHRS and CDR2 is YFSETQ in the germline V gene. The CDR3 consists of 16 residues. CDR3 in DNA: TGCGCCAGCAGCTTATCCGGCGGCTCCTATAATTCACCCCTCCACTTT. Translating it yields CASSLSGGSYNSPLHF.

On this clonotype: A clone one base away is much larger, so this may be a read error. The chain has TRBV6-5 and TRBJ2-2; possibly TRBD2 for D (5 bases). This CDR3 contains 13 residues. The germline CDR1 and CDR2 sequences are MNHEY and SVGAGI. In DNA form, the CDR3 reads TGTGCCAGCATCCAGGAAAACACCGGGGAGCTGCTTTTT. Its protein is CASIQENTGELLF.

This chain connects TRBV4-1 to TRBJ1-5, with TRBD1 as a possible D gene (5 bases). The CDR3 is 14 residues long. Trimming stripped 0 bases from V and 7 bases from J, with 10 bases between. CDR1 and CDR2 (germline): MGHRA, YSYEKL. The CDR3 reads CASSQDRDYQPQHF. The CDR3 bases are TGCGCCAGCAGCCAAGACAGGGATTACCAGCCCCAGCATTTT.

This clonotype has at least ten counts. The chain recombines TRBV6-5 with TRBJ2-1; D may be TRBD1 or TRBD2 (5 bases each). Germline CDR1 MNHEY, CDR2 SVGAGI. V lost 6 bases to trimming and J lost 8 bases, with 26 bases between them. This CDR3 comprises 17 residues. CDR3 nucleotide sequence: TGTGCCAGCAGACCATCACCGGGACGGGGATTTTTGGATGAGCAGTTCTTC. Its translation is CASRPSPGRGFLDEQFF.

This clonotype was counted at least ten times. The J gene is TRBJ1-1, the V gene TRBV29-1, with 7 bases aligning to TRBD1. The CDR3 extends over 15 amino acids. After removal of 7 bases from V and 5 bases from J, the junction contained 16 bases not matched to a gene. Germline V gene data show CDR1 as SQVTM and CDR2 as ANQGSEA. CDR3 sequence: CSANPGEGARTEAFF. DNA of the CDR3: TGCAGCGCAAACCCAGGGGAGGGGGCGCGGACTGAAGCTTTCTTT.

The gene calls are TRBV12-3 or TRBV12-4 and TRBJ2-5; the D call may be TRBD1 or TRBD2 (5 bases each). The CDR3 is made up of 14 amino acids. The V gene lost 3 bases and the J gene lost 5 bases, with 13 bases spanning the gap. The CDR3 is CASSFAGTRETQYF. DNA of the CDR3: TGTGCCAGCAGTTTCGCAGGGACCAGGGAGACCCAGTACTTC.

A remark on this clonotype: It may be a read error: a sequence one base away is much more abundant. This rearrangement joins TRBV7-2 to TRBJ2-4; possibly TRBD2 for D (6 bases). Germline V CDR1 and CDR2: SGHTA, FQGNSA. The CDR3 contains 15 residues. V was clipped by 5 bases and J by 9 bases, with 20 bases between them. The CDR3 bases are TGTGCCAGCAGCCAGGACTCGGGGGATGCAACCATTCAGTACTTC. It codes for CASSQDSGDATIQYF.